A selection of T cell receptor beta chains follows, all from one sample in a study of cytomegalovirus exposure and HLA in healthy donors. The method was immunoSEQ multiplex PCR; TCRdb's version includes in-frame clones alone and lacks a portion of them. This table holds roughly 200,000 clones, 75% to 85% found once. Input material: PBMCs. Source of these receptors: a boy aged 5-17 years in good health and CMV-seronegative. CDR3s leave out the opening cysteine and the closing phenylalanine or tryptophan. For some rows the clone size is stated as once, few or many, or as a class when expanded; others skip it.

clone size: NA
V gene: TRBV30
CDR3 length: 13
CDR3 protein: AWRTGQGSEETQY

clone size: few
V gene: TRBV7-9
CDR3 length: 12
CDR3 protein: ASSHTDRVYGYT

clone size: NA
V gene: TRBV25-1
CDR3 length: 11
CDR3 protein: ASRRDQLMEQF

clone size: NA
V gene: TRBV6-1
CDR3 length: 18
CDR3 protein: ASSEFGTGTFETSGTEAF

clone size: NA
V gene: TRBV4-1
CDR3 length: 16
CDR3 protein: ASSRLIRMSGSKHGYT

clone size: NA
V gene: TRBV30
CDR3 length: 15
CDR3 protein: AWIRGQGPLSYNEQF

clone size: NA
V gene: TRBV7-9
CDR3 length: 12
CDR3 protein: ASSLGGQWDGYT

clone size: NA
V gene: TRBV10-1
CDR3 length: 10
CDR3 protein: ASSEQRGGKF

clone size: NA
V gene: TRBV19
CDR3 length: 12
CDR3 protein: ASSITNRVSEQY

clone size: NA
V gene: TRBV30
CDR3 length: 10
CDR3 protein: AWSSIGNEQF

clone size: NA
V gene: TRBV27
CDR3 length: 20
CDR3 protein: ASGSPGPGLRRDPTNTGELF

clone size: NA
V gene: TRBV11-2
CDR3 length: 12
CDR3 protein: ASSRRAGAYEQY

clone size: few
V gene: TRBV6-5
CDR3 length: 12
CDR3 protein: ASSYDSRPGELF

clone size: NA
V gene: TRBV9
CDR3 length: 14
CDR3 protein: ASSVEGLAAEETQY

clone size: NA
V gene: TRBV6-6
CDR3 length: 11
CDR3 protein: ASGRTGSYGYT

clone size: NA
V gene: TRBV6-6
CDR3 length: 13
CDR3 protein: ASSYSRTVNTEAF

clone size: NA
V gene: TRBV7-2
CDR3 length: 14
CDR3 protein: ASSSGPGGLHQPQH

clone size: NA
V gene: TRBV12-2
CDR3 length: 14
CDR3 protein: ASRLRTSGDQETQY

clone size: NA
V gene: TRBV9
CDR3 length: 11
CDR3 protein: ASSVQREHEQF

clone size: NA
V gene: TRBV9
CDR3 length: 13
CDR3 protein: ASSVSTGVSETQY

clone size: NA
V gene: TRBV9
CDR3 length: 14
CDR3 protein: ASSTGLAGGQETQY

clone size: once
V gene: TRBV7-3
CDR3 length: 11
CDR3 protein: ASSQDRDNEQF

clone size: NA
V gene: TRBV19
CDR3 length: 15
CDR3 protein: ASSINRGGTKSYEQY

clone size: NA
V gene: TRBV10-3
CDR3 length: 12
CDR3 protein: AISPSFADYEQY

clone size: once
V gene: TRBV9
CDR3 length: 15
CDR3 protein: ASSLRGSPSPPDTQY

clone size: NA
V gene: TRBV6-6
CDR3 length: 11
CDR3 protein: ASSKQGNQPQH

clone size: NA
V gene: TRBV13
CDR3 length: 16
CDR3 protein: ASSKGQGGMYYNYGYT

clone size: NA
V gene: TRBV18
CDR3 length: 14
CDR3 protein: ASSPLAGSSYNEQF

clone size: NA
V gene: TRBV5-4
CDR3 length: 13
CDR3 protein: ASSPGGQGRYEQF

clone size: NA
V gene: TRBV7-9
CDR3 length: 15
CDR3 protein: ASSPSGGTSYNSPLH

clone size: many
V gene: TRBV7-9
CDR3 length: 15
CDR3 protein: ASSLGGLAGVVNIQY

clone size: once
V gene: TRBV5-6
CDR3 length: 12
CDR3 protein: ASSLWGYQETQY

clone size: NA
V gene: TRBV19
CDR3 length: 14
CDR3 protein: ASSAPGQDSHYGYT

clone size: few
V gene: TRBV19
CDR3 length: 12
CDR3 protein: ASSIRLGNEKLF

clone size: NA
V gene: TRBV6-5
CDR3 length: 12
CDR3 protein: ASSSGTGYSGYT

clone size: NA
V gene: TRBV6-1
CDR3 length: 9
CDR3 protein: ASSGDYEQY

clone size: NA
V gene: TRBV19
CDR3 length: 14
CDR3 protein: ASSTLGGPLTGELF

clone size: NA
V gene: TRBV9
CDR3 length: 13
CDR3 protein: ASSGLTGGNEKLF

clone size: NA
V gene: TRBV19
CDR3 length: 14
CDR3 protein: ASSMGAGGERTEAF

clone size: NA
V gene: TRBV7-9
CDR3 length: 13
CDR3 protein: ASSPGTGDNQPQH

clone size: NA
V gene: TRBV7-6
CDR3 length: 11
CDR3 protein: ASSSTSADEQF

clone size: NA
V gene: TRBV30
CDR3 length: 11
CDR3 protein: AWSVGGYETQY

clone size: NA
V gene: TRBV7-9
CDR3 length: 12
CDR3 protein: ASSSTGGGNTIY

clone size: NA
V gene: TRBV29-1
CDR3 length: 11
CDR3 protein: SVGQGDNQPQH

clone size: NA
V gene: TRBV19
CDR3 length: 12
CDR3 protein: ASSTPGANYGYT

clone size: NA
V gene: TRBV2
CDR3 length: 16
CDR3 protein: ASRSTAGTGGRVGGYT

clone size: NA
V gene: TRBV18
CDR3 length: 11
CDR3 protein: ASSPRENSPLH

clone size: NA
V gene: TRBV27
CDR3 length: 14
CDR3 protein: ASTPTGQGAHNEQF

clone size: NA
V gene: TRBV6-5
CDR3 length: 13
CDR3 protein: ASRHRQGAANEQF

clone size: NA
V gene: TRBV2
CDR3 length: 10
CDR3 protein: ASSELRDEQY

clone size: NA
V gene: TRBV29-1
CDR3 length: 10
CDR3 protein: SVRTGGSEAF

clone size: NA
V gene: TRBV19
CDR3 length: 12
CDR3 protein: ASSIGGQGQPQH

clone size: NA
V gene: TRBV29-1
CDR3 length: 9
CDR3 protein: SVGRGTEAF